This record concerns one T cell receptor beta chain sequence. Its antigen is currently unknown. The CDR3 contains 19 residues. Germline CDR1 LNHNV, CDR2 YYDKDF (reference sequence). The entry originates in a study of T cells expressing NK-cell markers. Study-wide findings and caveats: HCMV specificity was not established for the expanded NKG2C+ T cell clones.

TCRdb reprocessed the 5' RACE reads and stores each CDR3 protein as one record, lacking DNA. The sample's table shows about 390,000 distinct CDR3 sequences. Sequenced material: blood T cells: a sorted CD56 or NKG2C T cell subset, CD4+ or CD8+ T cells, or bulk PBMC T cells (not recorded which). This receptor was identified in a woman aged 45-65 years in good health. The genes are TRBV15 and TRBJ2-2; lacking DNA, the TRBD1 call made by TCRdb goes unchecked. CDR3 residues: CATSRDTIGTGGSTGELFF.